The 26 T cell receptor beta chains given below trace back to one sample, sequenced in a study of identical twins. In TCRdb, the 5' RACE reads were re-called with MiXCR into one record per CDR3 protein. Found here are about 660,000 distinct CDR3 sequences, 8.5% to 9% of them singletons; the top ten hold approximately 0.89%. This sample also belongs to another study, concerning yellow fever vaccine responses in identical twins.

Specimen: PBMCs. These receptors all stem from a woman younger than 30 in good health.

There are a few counts of this clonotype. The rearrangement joins TRBV27 to TRBJ1-2, with no clear D. V lost 3 bases to trimming and J lost 2 bases, with 7 bases between them. The CDR3 loop spans 13 amino acids. CDR1 and CDR2 from the germline V gene are MNHEY and SMNVEV (reference sequence). CDR3 sequence: CASSFNGNYGYTF. CDR3 sequence (DNA): TGTGCCAGCAGTTTCAATGGAAACTATGGCTACACCTTC.

In its sample, this clonotype was seen a few times. The chain is built from TRBV20-1 and TRBJ2-6; tentative D call: TRBD1 (8 bases). CDR3 length: 20 amino acids. V lost 0 bases, J lost 0 bases, and 21 bases lay in between. Germline CDR1 reads DFQATT; CDR2 reads SNEGSKA (reference sequence). As DNA, the CDR3 is TGCAGTGCTAGAGATCTCCGGTCACAGGGGGGGAGCTCTGGGGCCAACGTCCTGACTTTC. Its protein is CSARDLRSQGGSSGANVLTF.

The V gene is TRBV24-1, the J gene TRBJ2-3; weak D call: TRBD2 (5 bases). Trimming left V 5 bases short and J 6 bases short, with 14 bases between. This CDR3 has 14 amino acids. CDR1 and CDR2 (germline): KGHDR, SFDVKD. This chain's CDR3 is CATSVIGGEDTQYF. For the CDR3, the DNA is TGTGCCACCAGTGTGATTGGAGGTGAGGATACGCAGTATTTT.

This clonotype was observed at least ten times. The rearrangement joins TRBV11-2 to TRBJ2-3; 10 bases match TRBD2. Trimming took 4 bases from V and 6 from J; bases not matched to a gene: 7. The CDR3 runs to 15 residues. CDR1 and CDR2 from the germline V gene are SGHAT and FQNNGV. The chain's CDR3 is CASSSLAGGRDTQYF. The CDR3 coding sequence is TGTGCCAGCAGCTCCTTAGCGGGGGGAAGGGATACGCAGTATTTT.

The chain recombines TRBV24-1 with TRBJ2-2; tentatively, D is TRBD2 (6 bases). The length of the CDR3 is 16 residues. Germline CDR1 and CDR2: KGHDR and SFDVKD. The V and J ends lost 9 bases and 1 base respectively, with 17 bases between them. The CDR3 nucleotides read TGTGCCACCGCAGCACGGGGGACTGTGAACACCGGGGAGCTGTTTTTT. It translates to CATAARGTVNTGELFF.

This clonotype was observed a few times. The chain joins TRBV6-1 to TRBJ2-7, with D perhaps assigned TRBD1 or TRBD2 (7 bases each). Trimming cost V 8 bases and J 3 bases, with 14 bases left between them. The CDR3 extends over 13 amino acids. Germline-derived CDR1 and CDR2 are MNHNS and SASEGT. The CDR3 DNA follows: TGTGCCAGCGGGAGGGACAGCCACTACGAGCAGTACTTC. Translation: CASGRDSHYEQYF.

This rearrangement joins TRBV5-1 to TRBJ2-5, with unresolved D. This CDR3 has 14 residues. V was clipped by 0 bases and J by 1 base, with 7 bases between them. Germline V gene data show CDR1 as SGHRS and CDR2 as YFSETQ. CDR3 nucleotides: TGCGCCAGCAGCTTGGAGACTCGCCAAGAGACCCAGTACTTC. Translated: CASSLETRQETQYF.

This clonotype was seen a handful of times. This chain uses TRBV12-3 or TRBV12-4 with TRBJ1-2; D possibly corresponds to TRBD1 (5 bases). The CDR3 has 15 amino acids. With 6 bases removed from V and 7 bases from J, the gap between germline ends came to 21 bases. The CDR3: CASSPAGSSGGGYTF. CDR3 DNA: TGTGCCAGCAGCCCGGCAGGATCCTCCGGGGGTGGCTACACCTTC.

This clonotype was observed at least ten times. The chain employs TRBV29-1 and TRBJ2-7; no definite D call. The germline gives CDR1 SQVTM, CDR2 ANQGSEA. Trimming removed 6 bases at V and 2 bases at J, with 17 bases between. The CDR3 consists of 14 residues. The DNA of the CDR3 is TGCAGCGTCGTTACCACCCCGGACCCCTACGAGCAGTACTTC. Its translation is CSVVTTPDPYEQYF.

The chain is built from TRBV7-9 and TRBJ2-5; TRBD2 matches 8 bases. This CDR3 has 17 amino acids. CDR1 is SEHNR, CDR2 FQNEAQ, per germline (reference sequence). The V and J ends lost 5 bases and 5 bases, in that order; junction bases with no gene match: 16. The CDR3 protein is CASSPDPPSGRRETQYF. The CDR3 DNA is TGTGCCAGCAGCCCAGACCCCCCAAGCGGGAGAAGGGAGACCCAGTACTTC.

CDR3 bases: TGTGCCAGCAGTACCCACTTGCGGGAGGCGTTCCGTACCGGGGAGCTGTTTTTT. It encodes CASSTHLREAFRTGELFF. The J gene is TRBJ2-2, the V gene TRBV12-3 or TRBV12-4, with 8 bases that match TRBD2. This CDR3 comprises 18 residues. The V gene end was trimmed by 5 bases and the J gene end by 5 bases; junction bases not matched to a gene: 16.

The sample holds many counts of this clonotype. J is TRBJ2-1 and V is TRBV28; TRBD2 matches at 7 bases. V trimming: 1 base; J trimming: 9 bases; junction bases outside the gene matches: 6. The CDR3 contains 14 residues. Germline lookup yields CDR1 MDHEN and CDR2 SYDVKM. CDR3 DNA: TGTGCCAGCAGTTTATCTACAACTAGCGCTGAGCAGTTCTTC. It translates to CASSLSTTSAEQFF.

Many counts were recorded for this clonotype. This chain connects TRBV6-2 or TRBV6-3 to TRBJ2-7, with D possibly matching TRBD1 (6 bases). The germline gives CDR1 MNHEY, CDR2 SVGEGT. The CDR3 is made up of 16 amino acids. V was clipped by 3 bases and J by 2 bases, with 17 bases between them. The CDR3, as DNA: TGTGCCAGCAGTTATGGTATAGGACAGAGAACCTACGAGCAGTACTTC. Its protein is CASSYGIGQRTYEQYF.

This clonotype was detected many times. The V and J genes are TRBV6-2 or TRBV6-3 and TRBJ2-5; either TRBD1 or TRBD2 may supply D (6 bases each). The CDR3 runs 16 residues. Germline V lookup: CDR1 MNHEY, CDR2 SVGEGT. V lost 2 bases, J lost 5 bases, and 18 bases lay in between. CDR3 coding DNA: TGTGCCAGCAGTTACGTTTGGTCGGGGGCGGAGGAGACCCAGTACTTC. Amino acids: CASSYVWSGAEETQYF.

This clonotype was found a few times. The chain recombines TRBV6-1 with TRBJ2-1, with a weak D call TRBD2 (5 bases). The CDR3 length is 14 residues. Germline values: CDR1 MNHNS, CDR2 SASEGT. V lost 5 bases, J lost 4 bases, and 12 bases lay in between. The DNA of the CDR3 is TGTGCCAGCAGTCCGCCTCCGGGATACAATGAGCAGTTCTTC. This codes for CASSPPPGYNEQFF.

This chain connects TRBV10-3 to TRBJ2-7, with D possibly being TRBD2 (6 bases). CDR3 length equals 17 residues. With 1 base removed from V and 0 bases from J, the gap between germline ends came to 16 bases. The germline V gene encodes CDR1 ENHRY and CDR2 SYGVKD. CDR3 amino acids: CAISELFSGTVSYEQYF. Here the CDR3 DNA reads TGTGCCATCAGTGAGTTGTTTAGCGGAACGGTCTCCTACGAGCAGTACTTC.

The sample holds a few counts of this clonotype. V gene TRBV11-2 combines with J gene TRBJ2-1, with 9 bases that match TRBD1. The V gene end was trimmed by 5 bases and the J gene end by 7 bases; junction bases not matched to a gene: 9. The germline V gene encodes CDR1 SGHAT and CDR2 FQNNGV. The CDR3 runs to 15 residues. The CDR3 region is CASSRRRQGGNEQFF. The CDR3 DNA reads as TGTGCCAGCAGCCGCCGAAGACAGGGGGGGAATGAGCAGTTCTTC.

The genes are TRBV28 and TRBJ2-7; D remains ambiguous. V dropped 6 bases and J dropped 3 bases, with 15 bases sitting between them. The CDR3 consists of 14 residues. Germline CDR1 MDHEN, CDR2 SYDVKM. CDR3 in DNA: TGTGCCAGCAGCTTGGGTGGGCGGTACTACGAGCAGTACTTC. Amino acids: CASSLGGRYYEQYF. Combining the CDR3 with reference TRBV28 and TRBJ2-7 gives the whole variable domain DVKVTQSSRYLVKRTGEKVFLECVQDMDHENMFWYRQDPGLGLRLIYFSYDVKMKEKGDIPEGYSVSREKKERFSLILESASTNQTSMYLCASSLGGRYYEQYFGPGTRLTVT.

This clonotype appeared many times. The V call is TRBV7-2, the J call TRBJ2-1; 9 bases are a match to TRBD1. Germline CDR1 SGHTA, CDR2 FQGNSA. The CDR3 has 15 amino acids. V gave up 8 bases and J gave up 8 bases; unmatched junction bases: 13. Here the CDR3 DNA reads TGTGCCAGCGCCATGACAGGGGGTTTTTTCGATGAGCAGTTCTTC. This codes for CASAMTGGFFDEQFF. Together with reference TRBV7-2 and TRBJ2-1, the CDR3 gives the full variable domain: GAGVSQSPSNKVTEKGKDVELRCDPISGHTALYWYRQSLGQGLEFLIYFQGNSAPDKSGLPSDRFSAERTGGSVSTLTIQRTQQEDSAVYLCASAMTGGFFDEQFFGPGTRLTVL.

The chain uses TRBV2 and TRBJ2-5; TRBD2 aligns across 9 bases. The CDR3 runs 15 residues. The germline V gene has CDR1 SNHLY and CDR2 FYNNEI. Trimming cost V 4 bases and J 2 bases; bases outside gene matches: 5. This CDR3 reads CASSVAGALQETQYF. In DNA form, the CDR3 reads TGTGCCAGCAGTGTAGCGGGGGCCTTGCAAGAGACCCAGTACTTC.

The genes are TRBV11-2 and TRBJ2-7; D gene unclear. CDR3 length: 13 amino acids. Deletions cut 8 bases from V and 0 bases from J, with 11 bases between. CDR1 is SGHAT and CDR2 is FQNNGV in the germline V gene. Here the CDR3 reads CASADGYSYEQYF. For the CDR3, the DNA is TGTGCCAGCGCGGACGGATACTCCTACGAGCAGTACTTC. The variable domain in full, completed from reference TRBV11-2 and TRBJ2-7, reads EAGVAQSPRYKIIEKRQSVAFWCNPISGHATLYWYQQILGQGPKLLIQFQNNGVVDDSQLPKDRFSAERLKGVDSTLKIQPAKLEDSAVYLCASADGYSYEQYFGPGTRLTVT.

There are many counts of this clonotype. This chain uses TRBV7-9 with TRBJ1-5; 8 nucleotides match TRBD1. With 3 bases clipped from V and 2 bases from J, the junction kept 9 bases outside the gene matches. CDR3 length equals 17 residues. Germline assignment: CDR1 SEHNR and CDR2 FQNEAQ (reference sequence). The CDR3 loop reads CASSFATGTGGNQPQHF. Written as DNA, the CDR3 is TGTGCCAGCAGCTTCGCGACAGGGACAGGAGGCAATCAGCCCCAGCATTTT.

This clonotype was seen a few times. The chain carries TRBV4-3 and TRBJ2-7; D gene ambiguous. The V gene's germline CDR1 is LGHNA and CDR2 YSLEER. Trimming took off 3 bases at V and 6 bases at J, with 9 bases between the two ends. There are 12 residues in the CDR3. The DNA of the CDR3 is TGCGCCAGCAGCCAGTCTAGAGGCGAGCAGTACTTC. As protein: CASSQSRGEQYF.

This clonotype was counted a few times. The chain joins TRBV25-1 to TRBJ2-2, with a tentative D call TRBD1 (5 bases). Trimming pared 4 bases from V and 7 bases from J, leaving 10 bases between. CDR3 length: 13 amino acids. Per germline, CDR1 MGHDK and CDR2 SYGVNS. This CDR3 reads CASSVQEIGELFF. The CDR3 DNA is TGTGCCAGCAGTGTACAGGAGATCGGGGAGCTGTTTTTT.

There are a few counts of this clonotype. The chain couples TRBV5-1 to TRBJ2-2; TRBD2 matches at 13 bases. Germline CDR1 is SGHRS and CDR2 is YFSETQ. CDR3 length equals 17 residues. V gave up 2 bases and J gave up 7 bases; unmatched junction bases: 8. CDR3 sequence (DNA): TGCGCCAGCAGCTTAACGACTAGCGGGGGGCGAGGCGGGGAGCTGTTTTTT. This encodes CASSLTTSGGRGGELFF. The whole variable domain, remainder taken from reference TRBV5-1 and TRBJ2-2, is KAGVTQTPRYLIKTRGQQVTLSCSPISGHRSVSWYQQTPGQGLQFLFEYFSETQRNKGNFPGRFSGRQFSNSRSEMNVSTLELGDSALYLCASSLTTSGGRGGELFFGEGSRLTVL.

In its sample, this clonotype was seen many times. V gene TRBV14 combines with J gene TRBJ2-7; a possible D gene is TRBD1 (5 bases). Germline lookup yields CDR1 SGHDN and CDR2 FVKESK. The CDR3 has 14 residues. Trimming removed 4 bases from V and 5 bases from J, with 15 bases in between. The CDR3 DNA reads as TGTGCCAGCAGCCGACCAGGGCGTCCCAACGAGCAGTACTTC. Translated: CASSRPGRPNEQYF.